This T cell receptor beta chain was retrieved from a study of T-cell reconstitution after alpha-beta-depleted transplantation in children. In this sample, this clonotype turned up a few times. TCRbeta library preparation incorporated unique molecular identifiers. TCRdb re-called the PCR reads with MiXCR, one entry per CDR3 protein. The sample holds hundreds of thousands of distinct CDR3 sequences; 15% to 20% are singletons and the top ten take more than 2.5%. The CDR3 runs to 17 residues. Germline lookup yields CDR1 DFQATT and CDR2 SNEGSKA (reference sequence). Deletions cut 0 bases from V and 0 bases from J, with 17 bases between.

The rearrangement links TRBV20-1 to TRBJ1-1, with D unresolved. This clonotype originated in a human donor who donated a stem cell graft to a child with acute lymphoblastic leukemia. Material: PBMCs from the stem cell graft donor, obtained from the stem cell graft. The CDR3 is CSAREFGRRRMNTEAFF. CDR3 bases: TGCAGTGCTAGAGAGTTTGGGCGGAGAAGGATGAACACTGAAGCTTTCTTT.